This is a list of T cell receptor beta chains from one sample in a study of technical replicates of blood from a few donors. Libraries were prepared by immunoSEQ multiplex PCR; TCRdb keeps only in-frame clonotypes and omits some of them. Among some 87,000 clones listed, just under 95% were seen once. Specimen: T cells isolated from PBMCs. The receptors shown here come from a human donor in good health. CDR3s include the opening cysteine and the closing phenylalanine or tryptophan. The D gene is left open where the match is weak.

.	TRBV29-1	TRBJ2-5	CSTSETQYF
.	TRBV13	TRBJ2-7	CASSFHRVASYEQYF
TRBD1	TRBV15	TRBJ2-2	CATSRDFLLGQVVNTGELFF
TRBD1	TRBV5-1	TRBJ1-4	CASSYSLLPGQAKEKLFF
TRBD1	TRBV9	TRBJ1-1	CASSLTGAAGTEAFF
TRBD2	TRBV19	TRBJ2-1	CASSLLGTSAYNEQFF
TRBD1	TRBV18	TRBJ1-4	CASSPSGTGDEKLFF
.	TRBV21-1	TRBJ1-1	CASSKEAEVEDTEAFF
TRBD2	TRBV13	TRBJ2-1	CASSLGTSGYNEQFF
TRBD2	TRBV7-9	TRBJ2-3	CASSSTRILAGFSTDTQYF
.	TRBV30	TRBJ2-7	CAWSPQGAQYF
.	TRBV30	TRBJ2-2	CAWSYVNTGELFF
TRBD2	TRBV7-9	TRBJ2-2	CASSFSGSISTGELFF
.	TRBV5-4	TRBJ2-7	CASSLFTYEQYF
.	TRBV4-3	TRBJ2-7	CASSQDARPDYEQYF
.	TRBV4-1	TRBJ1-1	CASSLRGGLVDTEAFF
TRBD1	TRBV6-5	TRBJ2-7	CASSAPGTGFYEQYF
.	TRBV11-3	TRBJ2-7	CASSSYRGGGYEQYF
TRBD2	TRBV10-3	TRBJ2-3	CATRLAGATSTDTQYF
TRBD2	TRBV19	TRBJ2-1	CASSMEGSGGLAGSYNEQFF
TRBD2	TRBV9	TRBJ2-7	CASSVEAGATYEQYF
TRBD2	TRBV11-2	TRBJ2-7	CASSLPGLVAEQYF
TRBD2	TRBV27	TRBJ2-7	CASSLSGVAGVLHYEQYF
TRBD2	TRBV5-6	TRBJ2-7	CASSLTGGYYEQYF
TRBD1	TRBV23-1	TRBJ2-1	CANYDRDREFNEQFF
.	TRBV15	TRBJ2-1	CATSRTTSYNEQFF